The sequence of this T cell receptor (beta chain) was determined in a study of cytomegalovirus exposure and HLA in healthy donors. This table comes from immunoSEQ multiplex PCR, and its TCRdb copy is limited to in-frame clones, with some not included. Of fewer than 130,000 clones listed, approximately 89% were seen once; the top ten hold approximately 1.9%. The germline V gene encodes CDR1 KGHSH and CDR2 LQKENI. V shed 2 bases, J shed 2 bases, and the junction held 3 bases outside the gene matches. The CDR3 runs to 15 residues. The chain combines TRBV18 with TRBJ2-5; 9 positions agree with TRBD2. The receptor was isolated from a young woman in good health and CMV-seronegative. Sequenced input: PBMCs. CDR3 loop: CASSPDAGGQETQYF. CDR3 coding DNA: TGTGCCAGCTCACCAGACGCGGGGGGGCAAGAGACCCAGTACTTC.